This T cell receptor beta chain is from a study of cytomegalovirus exposure and HLA in healthy donors. Study-level findings and limits: High specificity and sensitivity for cytomegalovirus status were reported for the classifier. Researchers counted around 160 TCR beta chains as cytomegalovirus-associated.

V was clipped by 6 bases and J by 7 bases, with 15 bases between them. The CDR3 length is 13 residues. Germline lookup yields CDR1 MDHEN and CDR2 SYDVKM. This table comes from immunoSEQ multiplex PCR, and its TCRdb copy is limited to in-frame clones, with some not included. The repertoire holds 130,000 to 150,000 clones, with 80% to 90% as singletons. As concerns this clone: Its antigen is still unknown.

The chain uses TRBV28 and TRBJ1-2, with D possibly being TRBD1 (6 bases). The clonotype comes from a woman under 30 in good health and CMV-seropositive. The sequencing input was PBMCs. CDR3 coding DNA: TGTGCCAGCAGCCGAGGGGGAGGGAGTGGCTACACCTTC. This codes for CASSRGGGSGYTF.